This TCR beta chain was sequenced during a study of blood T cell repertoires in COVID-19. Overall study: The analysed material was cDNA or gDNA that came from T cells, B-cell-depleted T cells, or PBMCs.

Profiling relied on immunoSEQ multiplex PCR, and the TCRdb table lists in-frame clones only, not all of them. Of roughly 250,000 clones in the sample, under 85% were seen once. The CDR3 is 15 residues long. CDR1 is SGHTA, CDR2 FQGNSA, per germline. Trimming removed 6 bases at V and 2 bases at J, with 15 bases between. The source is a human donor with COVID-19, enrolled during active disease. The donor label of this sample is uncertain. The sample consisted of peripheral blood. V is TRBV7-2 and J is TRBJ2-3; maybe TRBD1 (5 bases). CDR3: CASSLQVSLTDTQYF. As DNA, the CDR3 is TGTGCCAGCAGTTTACAGGTTTCCCTCACAGATACGCAGTATTTT. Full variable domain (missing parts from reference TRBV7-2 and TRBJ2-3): GAGVSQSPSNKVTEKGKDVELRCDPISGHTALYWYRQSLGQGLEFLIYFQGNSAPDKSGLPSDRFSAERTGGSVSTLTIQRTQQEDSAVYLCASSLQVSLTDTQYFGPGTRLTVL.